The rows below give T cell receptor beta chains drawn from one sample of a study of PD-L1 blockade in urothelial cancer. TCRdb's table, derived via immunoSEQ multiplex PCR, lists solely in-frame clones and lacks some. This sample yields about 63,000 clones, of which 80% to 90% are seen a single time; around 5.7% belongs to the top ten. The sample here was PBMCs, taken around atezolizumab (anti-PD-L1) treatment. These receptors came from a man aged 70-80 years with urothelial cancer. The conserved cysteine and the conserved F or W are not part of the CDR3 here. A row's size may be missing; if present it is once, few, many or a size class.

clone_size j_call v_call cdr3_aa
. TRBJ2-5 TRBV7-3 ASSLGDQETQY
. TRBJ1-3 TRBV7-8 ASSLYSFSGNTIY
. TRBJ2-7 TRBV4-3 ASSQAVPGTSGAYEQY
. TRBJ2-7 TRBV4-2 ASSQDPYGLEQY
. TRBJ2-7 TRBV4-2 ASSQDGGGEVY
once TRBJ1-1 TRBV27 ASSERVSTEAF
. TRBJ2-5 TRBV5-1 ASMRGNGGGETQY
few TRBJ1-2 TRBV5-4 ASSSGGGGDGYT
few TRBJ2-1 TRBV5-4 ASSGFLAGGDNEQF
. TRBJ2-2 TRBV7-2 ASSPGLAGENTGELF
. TRBJ2-5 TRBV7-2 ASSSREGRETQY
. TRBJ2-2 TRBV2 ASGKGLLTGELF
. TRBJ2-2 TRBV2 ASSVPLAGTSQNTGELF
. TRBJ1-4 TRBV10-3 ASTGGPIGEKLF
. TRBJ1-1 TRBV4-1 ASSQERRGKPNTEAF
. TRBJ2-1 TRBV10-2 ASSEAGGPSSYNEQF
once TRBJ1-2 TRBV5-1 ASSLGQGHGYT
. TRBJ2-3 TRBV28 ASSLPGDFTRESRTDTQY
. TRBJ2-5 TRBV5-1 ASSSGTSGGQETQY
. TRBJ2-1 TRBV30 AWSVPGFYNEQF
. TRBJ2-7 TRBV18 ASSKRGGASYEQY
. TRBJ1-1 TRBV9 ASSVEGGEAF
. TRBJ2-7 TRBV5-1 ASSFTGTAYEQY